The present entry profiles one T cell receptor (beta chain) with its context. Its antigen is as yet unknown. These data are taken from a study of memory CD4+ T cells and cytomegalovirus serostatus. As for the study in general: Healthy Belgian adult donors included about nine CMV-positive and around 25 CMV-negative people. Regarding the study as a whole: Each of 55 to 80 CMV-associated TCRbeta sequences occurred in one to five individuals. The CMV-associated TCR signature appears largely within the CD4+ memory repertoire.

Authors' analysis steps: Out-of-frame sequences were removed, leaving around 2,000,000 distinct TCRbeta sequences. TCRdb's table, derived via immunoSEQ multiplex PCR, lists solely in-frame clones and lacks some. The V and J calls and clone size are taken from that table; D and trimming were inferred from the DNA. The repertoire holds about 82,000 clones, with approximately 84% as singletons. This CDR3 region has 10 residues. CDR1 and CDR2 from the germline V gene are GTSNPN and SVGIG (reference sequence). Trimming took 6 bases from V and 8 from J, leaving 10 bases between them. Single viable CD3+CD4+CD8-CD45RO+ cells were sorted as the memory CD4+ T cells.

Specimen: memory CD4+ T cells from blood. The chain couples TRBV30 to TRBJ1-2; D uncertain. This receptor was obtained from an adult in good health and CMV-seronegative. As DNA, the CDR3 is TGTGCCTGCTTCGGAGGGGGCTACACCTTC. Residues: CACFGGGYTF. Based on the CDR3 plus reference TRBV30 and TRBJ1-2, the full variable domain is SQTIHQWPATLVQPVGSPLSLECTVEGTSNPNLYWYRQAAGRGLQLLFYSVGIGQISSEVPQNLSASRPQDRQFILSSKKLLLSDSGFYLCACFGGGYTFGSGTRLTVV.